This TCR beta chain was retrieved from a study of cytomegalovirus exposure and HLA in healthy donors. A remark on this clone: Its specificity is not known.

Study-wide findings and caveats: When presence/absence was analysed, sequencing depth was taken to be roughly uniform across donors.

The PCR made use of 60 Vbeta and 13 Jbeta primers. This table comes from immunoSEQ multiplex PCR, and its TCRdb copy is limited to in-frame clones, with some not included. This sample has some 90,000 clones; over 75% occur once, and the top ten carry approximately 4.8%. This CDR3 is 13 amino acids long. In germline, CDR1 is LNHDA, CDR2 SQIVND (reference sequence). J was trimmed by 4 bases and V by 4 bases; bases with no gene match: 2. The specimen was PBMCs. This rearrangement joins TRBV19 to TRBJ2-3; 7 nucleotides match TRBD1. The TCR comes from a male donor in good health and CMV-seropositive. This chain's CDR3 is CASSRQGPDTQYF. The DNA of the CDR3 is TGTGCCAGTAGTAGACAGGGTCCAGATACGCAGTATTTT. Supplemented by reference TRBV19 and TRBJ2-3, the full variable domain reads DGGITQSPKYLFRKEGQNVTLSCEQNLNHDAMYWYRQDPGQGLRLIYYSQIVNDFQKGDIAEGYSVSREKKESFPLTVTSAQKNPTAFYLCASSRQGPDTQYFGPGTRLTVL.